This TCR beta chain was captured by sequencing in a study of persistence of HIV-infected CD4 T cells. Broader study findings: Degenerate expanded CDR3beta sequences were enriched among CMV- and Gag-responding cells.

Lysates of CMV-infected fibroblasts at 10 ug/mL stimulated these cells. CD40L-negative CD69-negative CD45RO-high memory CD4+ T cells were sorted as populations depleted of antigen-responding cells. The V and J ends lost 1 base and 0 bases respectively, with 2 bases between them. This CDR3 region has 13 residues. Germline V gene data show CDR1 as SGDLS and CDR2 as YYNGEE. To note about this clone: The antigen remains undetermined.

The immunoSEQ assay was version 4, run in survey mode. TCRdb keeps only in-frame clones here, not all; method: immunoSEQ multiplex PCR. The sample gives tens of thousands of clones, around 80% of which show up once; roughly 0.81% is in the top ten. This specimen consisted of CD4+ T cells sorted from PBMCs after approximately 19-hour stimulation, obtained from a patient who received antiretroviral therapy. The chain carries TRBV9 and TRBJ1-3; D is undetermined. This TCR derives from an adult woman with HIV who was CMV-seropositive. This CDR3 is CASSVTSGNTIYF. The CDR3 DNA reads as TGTGCCAGCAGCGTAACCTCTGGAAACACCATATATTTT.